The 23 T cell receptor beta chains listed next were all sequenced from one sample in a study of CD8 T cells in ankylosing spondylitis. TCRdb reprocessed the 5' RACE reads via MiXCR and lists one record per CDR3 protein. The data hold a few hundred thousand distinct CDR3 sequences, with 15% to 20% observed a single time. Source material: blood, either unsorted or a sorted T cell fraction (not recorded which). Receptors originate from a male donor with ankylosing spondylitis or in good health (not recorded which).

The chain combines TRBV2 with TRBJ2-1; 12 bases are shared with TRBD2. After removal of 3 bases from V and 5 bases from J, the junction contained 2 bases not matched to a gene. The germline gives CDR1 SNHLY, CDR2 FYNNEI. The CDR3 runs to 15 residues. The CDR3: CASSEASGRDNEQFF. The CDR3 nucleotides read TGTGCCAGCAGTGAGGCTAGCGGGAGGGACAATGAGCAGTTCTTC.

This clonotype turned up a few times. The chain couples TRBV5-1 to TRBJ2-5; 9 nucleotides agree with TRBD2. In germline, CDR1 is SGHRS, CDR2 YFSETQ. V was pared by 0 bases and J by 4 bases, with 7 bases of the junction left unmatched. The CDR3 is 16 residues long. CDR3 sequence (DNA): TGCGCCAGCAGCTTGGGACTAGCGGAGATGGGAGAGACCCAGTACTTC. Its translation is CASSLGLAEMGETQYF. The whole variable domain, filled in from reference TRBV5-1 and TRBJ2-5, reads KAGVTQTPRYLIKTRGQQVTLSCSPISGHRSVSWYQQTPGQGLQFLFEYFSETQRNKGNFPGRFSGRQFSNSRSEMNVSTLELGDSALYLCASSLGLAEMGETQYFGPGTRLLVL.

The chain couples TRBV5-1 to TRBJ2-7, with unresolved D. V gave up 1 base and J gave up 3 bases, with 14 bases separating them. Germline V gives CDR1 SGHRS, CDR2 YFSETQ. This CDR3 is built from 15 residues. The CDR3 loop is CASSLSLRTFYEQYF. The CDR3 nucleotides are TGCGCCAGCAGCTTGTCATTGCGGACCTTCTACGAGCAGTACTTC. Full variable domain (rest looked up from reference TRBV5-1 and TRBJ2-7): KAGVTQTPRYLIKTRGQQVTLSCSPISGHRSVSWYQQTPGQGLQFLFEYFSETQRNKGNFPGRFSGRQFSNSRSEMNVSTLELGDSALYLCASSLSLRTFYEQYFGPGTRLTVT.

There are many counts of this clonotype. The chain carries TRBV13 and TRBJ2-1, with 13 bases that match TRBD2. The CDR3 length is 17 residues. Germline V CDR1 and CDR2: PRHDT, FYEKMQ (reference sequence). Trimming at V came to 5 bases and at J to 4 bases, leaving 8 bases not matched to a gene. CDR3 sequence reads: CASSDGTSGIIYNEQFF. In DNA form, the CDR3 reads TGTGCCAGCAGCGATGGGACTAGCGGGATCATTTACAATGAGCAGTTCTTC. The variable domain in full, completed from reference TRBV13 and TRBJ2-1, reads AAGVIQSPRHLIKEKRETATLKCYPIPRHDTVYWYQQGPGQDPQFLISFYEKMQSDKGSIPDRFSAQQFSDYHSELNMSSLELGDSALYFCASSDGTSGIIYNEQFFGPGTRLTVL.

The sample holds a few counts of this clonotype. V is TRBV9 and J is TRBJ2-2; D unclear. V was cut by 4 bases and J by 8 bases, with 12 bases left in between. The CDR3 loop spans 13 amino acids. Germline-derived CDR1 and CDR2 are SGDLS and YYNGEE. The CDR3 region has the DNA TGTGCCAGCAGCACCCTCAATGCGGGGGAGCTGTTTTTT. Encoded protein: CASSTLNAGELFF.

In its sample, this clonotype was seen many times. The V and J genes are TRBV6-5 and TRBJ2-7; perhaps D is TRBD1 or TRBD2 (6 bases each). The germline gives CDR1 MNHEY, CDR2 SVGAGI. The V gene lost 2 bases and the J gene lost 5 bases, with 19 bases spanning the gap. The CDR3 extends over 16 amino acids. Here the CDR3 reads CASSYRRNEGGHEQYF. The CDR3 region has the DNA TGTGCCAGCAGTTACCGCCGAAATGAGGGGGGCCACGAGCAGTACTTC.

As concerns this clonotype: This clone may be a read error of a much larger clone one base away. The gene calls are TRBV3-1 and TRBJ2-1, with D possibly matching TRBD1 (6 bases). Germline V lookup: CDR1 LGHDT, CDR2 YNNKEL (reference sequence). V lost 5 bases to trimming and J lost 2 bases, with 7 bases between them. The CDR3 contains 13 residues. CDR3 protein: CASSGGAYNEQFF. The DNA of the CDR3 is TGTGCCAGCAGCGGGGGCGCCTACAATGAGCAGTTCTTC.

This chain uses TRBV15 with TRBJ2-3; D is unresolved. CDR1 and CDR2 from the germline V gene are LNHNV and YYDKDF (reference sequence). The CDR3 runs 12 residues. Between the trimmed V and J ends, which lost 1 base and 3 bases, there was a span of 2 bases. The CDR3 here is CATSRGTDTQYF. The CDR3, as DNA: TGTGCCACCAGCAGAGGAACAGATACGCAGTATTTT. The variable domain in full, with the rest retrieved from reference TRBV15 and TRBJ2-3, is DAMVIQNPRYQVTQFGKPVTLSCSQTLNHNVMYWYQQKSSQAPKLLFHYYDKDFNNEADTPDNFQSRRPNTSFCFLDIRSPGLGDTAMYLCATSRGTDTQYFGPGTRLTVL.

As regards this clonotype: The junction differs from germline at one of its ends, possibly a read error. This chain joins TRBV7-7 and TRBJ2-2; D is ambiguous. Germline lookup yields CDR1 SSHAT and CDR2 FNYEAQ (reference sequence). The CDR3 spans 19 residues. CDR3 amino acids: CASSPAPPEFTERIGELFF. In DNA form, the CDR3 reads TGTGCTAGCAGCCCTGCCCCCCCGGAATTTACCGAGAGAATCGGGGAGCTGTTTTTT. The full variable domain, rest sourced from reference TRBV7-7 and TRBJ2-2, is GAGVSQSPRYKVTKRGQDVTLRCDPISSHATLYWYQQALGQGPEFLTYFNYEAQPDKSGLPSDRFSAERPEGSISTLTIQRTEQRDSAMYRCASSPAPPEFTERIGELFFGEGSRLTVL.

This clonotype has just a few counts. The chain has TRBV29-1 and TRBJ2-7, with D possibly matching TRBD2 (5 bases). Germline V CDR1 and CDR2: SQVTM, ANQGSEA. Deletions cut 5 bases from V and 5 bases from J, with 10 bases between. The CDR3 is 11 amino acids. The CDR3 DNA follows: TGCAGCGTTCGCGGCGGGCACGAGCAGTACTTC. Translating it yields CSVRGGHEQYF.

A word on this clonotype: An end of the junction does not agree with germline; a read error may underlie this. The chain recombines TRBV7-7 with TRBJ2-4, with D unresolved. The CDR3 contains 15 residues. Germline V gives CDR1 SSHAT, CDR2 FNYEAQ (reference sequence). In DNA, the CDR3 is TGTGCTAGCAGCCAGGACCAAATAGCCAAAAACATTCAGTACTTC. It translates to CASSQDQIAKNIQYF.

CDR3 coding DNA: TGTGCCACCAGCACCGGGGGGGCGGAGGAGACCCAGTACTTC. Protein product: CATSTGGAEETQYF. The chain couples TRBV24-1 to TRBJ2-5; 8 nucleotides align to TRBD2. J gave up 5 bases and V 7 bases, and 8 bases lay outside the gene matches. The CDR3 loop spans 14 amino acids. Germline CDR1 and CDR2: KGHDR and SFDVKD.

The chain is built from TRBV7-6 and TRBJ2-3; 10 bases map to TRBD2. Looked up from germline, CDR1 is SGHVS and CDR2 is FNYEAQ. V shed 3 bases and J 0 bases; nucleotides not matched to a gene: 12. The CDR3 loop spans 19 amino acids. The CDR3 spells CASSFPLAGALGSTDTQYF. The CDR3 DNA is TGTGCCAGCAGCTTCCCCCTAGCGGGGGCGTTAGGAAGCACAGATACGCAGTATTTT.

Here the CDR3 reads CASSSGTDQNIQYF. In nucleotides, the CDR3 is TGTGCCAGCAGCTCTGGGACAGACCAAAACATTCAGTACTTC. V gene TRBV13 combines with J gene TRBJ2-4; TRBD1 aligns across 7 bases. V gave up 4 bases and J gave up 5 bases; unmatched junction bases: 5. The germline gives CDR1 PRHDT, CDR2 FYEKMQ (reference sequence). The CDR3 loop spans 14 amino acids.

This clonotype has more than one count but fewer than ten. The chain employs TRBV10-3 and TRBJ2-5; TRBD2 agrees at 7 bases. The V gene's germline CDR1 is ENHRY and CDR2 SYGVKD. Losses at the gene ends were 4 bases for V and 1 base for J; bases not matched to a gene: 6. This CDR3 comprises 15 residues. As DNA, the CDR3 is TGTGCCATCAGTGCCCGGGGAGGGATCCAAGAGACCCAGTACTTC. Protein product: CAISARGGIQETQYF.

CDR3 loop: CSAGRSTVETQYF. The CDR3 region has the DNA TGCAGTGCCGGGAGGTCGACGGTAGAGACCCAGTACTTC. The rearrangement uses TRBV20-1 and TRBJ2-5, with 7 bases matching TRBD2. Germline V gene sequence: CDR1 DFQATT, CDR2 SNEGSKA (reference sequence). The trim removed 6 bases at V and 4 bases at J, leaving 8 bases unmatched. The CDR3 is 13 residues long.

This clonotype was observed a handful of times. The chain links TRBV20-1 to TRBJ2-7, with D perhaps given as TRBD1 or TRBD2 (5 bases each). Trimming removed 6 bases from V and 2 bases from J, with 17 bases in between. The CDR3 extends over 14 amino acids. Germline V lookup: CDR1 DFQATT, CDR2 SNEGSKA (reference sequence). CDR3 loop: CSAEAPGRTYEQYF. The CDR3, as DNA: TGCAGTGCGGAGGCACCGGGGCGAACCTACGAGCAGTACTTC.

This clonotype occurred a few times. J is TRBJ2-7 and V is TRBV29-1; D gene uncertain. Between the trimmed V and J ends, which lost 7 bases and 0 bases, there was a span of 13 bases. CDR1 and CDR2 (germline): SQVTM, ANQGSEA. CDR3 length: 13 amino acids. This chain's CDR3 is CSAIVPLSYEQYF. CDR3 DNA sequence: TGCAGCGCAATAGTACCACTCTCCTACGAGCAGTACTTC.

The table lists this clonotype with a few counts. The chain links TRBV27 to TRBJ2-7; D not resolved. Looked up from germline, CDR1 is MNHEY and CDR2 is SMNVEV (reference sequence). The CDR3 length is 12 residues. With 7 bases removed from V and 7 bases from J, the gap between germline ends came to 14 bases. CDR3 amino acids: CASMTEREEQYF. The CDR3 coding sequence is TGTGCCAGCATGACGGAAAGGGAAGAGCAGTACTTC.

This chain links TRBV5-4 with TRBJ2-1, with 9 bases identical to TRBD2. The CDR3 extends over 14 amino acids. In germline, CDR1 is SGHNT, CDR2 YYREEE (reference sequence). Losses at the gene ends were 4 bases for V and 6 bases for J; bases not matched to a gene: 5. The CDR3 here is CASSAGLALNEQFF. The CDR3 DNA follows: TGTGCCAGCAGCGCGGGACTAGCTCTCAATGAGCAGTTCTTC.

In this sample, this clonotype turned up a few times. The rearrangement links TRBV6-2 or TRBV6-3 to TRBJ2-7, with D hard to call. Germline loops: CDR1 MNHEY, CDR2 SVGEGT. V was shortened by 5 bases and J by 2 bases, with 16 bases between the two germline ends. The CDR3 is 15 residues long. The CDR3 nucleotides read TGTGCCAGCAGTAAGCTGCGATGGCCCACCTACGAGCAGTACTTC. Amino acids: CASSKLRWPTYEQYF.

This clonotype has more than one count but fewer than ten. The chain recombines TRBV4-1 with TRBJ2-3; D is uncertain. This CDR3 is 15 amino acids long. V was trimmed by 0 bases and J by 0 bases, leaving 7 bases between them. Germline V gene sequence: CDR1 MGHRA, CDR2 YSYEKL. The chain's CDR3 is CASSQETRSTDTQYF. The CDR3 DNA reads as TGCGCCAGCAGCCAAGAGACCCGTAGCACAGATACGCAGTATTTT.

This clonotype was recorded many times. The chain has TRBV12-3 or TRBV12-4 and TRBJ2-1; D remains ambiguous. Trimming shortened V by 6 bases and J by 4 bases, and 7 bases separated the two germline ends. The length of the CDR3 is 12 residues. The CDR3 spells CASSLIYNEQFF. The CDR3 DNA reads TGTGCCAGCAGCCTCATTTACAATGAGCAGTTCTTC.